The present T cell receptor beta chain was sequenced within a study of T cell changes during pregnancy in multiple sclerosis. Only in-frame clones appear in the TCRdb table, and some are missing; sequencing was by immunoSEQ multiplex PCR. The sample shows more than 55,000 clones, about 93% of them seen only once. The clonotype comes from a female donor in good health, enrolled as a control in a pregnancy study. The sample in question was peripheral blood, obtained in the first trimester of pregnancy.

The DNA of the CDR3 is TGTGCCTGGAACCACTTGACAGTTAACTATGGCTACACCTTC. Translated, it gives CAWNHLTVNYGYTF. The gene calls are TRBV30 and TRBJ1-2; D possibly corresponds to TRBD1 (5 bases). V gave up 4 bases and J gave up 1 base, with 13 bases separating them. The CDR3 covers 14 residues. Germline V lookup: CDR1 GTSNPN, CDR2 SVGIG (reference sequence). Filled out from reference TRBV30 and TRBJ1-2, the complete variable domain reads SQTIHQWPATLVQPVGSPLSLECTVEGTSNPNLYWYRQAAGRGLQLLFYSVGIGQISSEVPQNLSASRPQDRQFILSSKKLLLSDSGFYLCAWNHLTVNYGYTFGSGTRLTVV.